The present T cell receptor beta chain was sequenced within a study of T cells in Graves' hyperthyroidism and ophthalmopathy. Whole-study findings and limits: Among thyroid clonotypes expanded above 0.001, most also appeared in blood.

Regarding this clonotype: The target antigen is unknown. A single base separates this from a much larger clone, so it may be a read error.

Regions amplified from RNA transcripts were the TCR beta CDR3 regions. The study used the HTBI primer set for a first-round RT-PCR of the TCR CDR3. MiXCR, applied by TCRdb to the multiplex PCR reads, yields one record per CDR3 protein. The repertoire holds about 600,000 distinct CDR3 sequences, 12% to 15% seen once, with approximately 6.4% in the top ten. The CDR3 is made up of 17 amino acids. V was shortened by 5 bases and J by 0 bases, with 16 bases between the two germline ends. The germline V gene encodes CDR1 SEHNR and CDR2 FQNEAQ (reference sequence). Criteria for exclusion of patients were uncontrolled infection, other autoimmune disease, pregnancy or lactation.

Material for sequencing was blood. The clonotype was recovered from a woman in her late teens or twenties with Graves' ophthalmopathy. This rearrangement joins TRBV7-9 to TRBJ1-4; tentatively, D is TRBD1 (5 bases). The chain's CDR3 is CASSPEGLTSTNEKLFF. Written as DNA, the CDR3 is TGTGCCAGCAGCCCAGAGGGACTAACCTCAACTAATGAAAAACTGTTTTTT. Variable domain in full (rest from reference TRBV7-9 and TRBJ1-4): DTGVSQNPRHKITKRGQNVTFRCDPISEHNRLYWYRQTLGQGPEFLTYFQNEAQLEKSRLLSDRFSAERPKGSFSTLEIQRTEQGDSAMYLCASSPEGLTSTNEKLFFGSGTQLSVL.